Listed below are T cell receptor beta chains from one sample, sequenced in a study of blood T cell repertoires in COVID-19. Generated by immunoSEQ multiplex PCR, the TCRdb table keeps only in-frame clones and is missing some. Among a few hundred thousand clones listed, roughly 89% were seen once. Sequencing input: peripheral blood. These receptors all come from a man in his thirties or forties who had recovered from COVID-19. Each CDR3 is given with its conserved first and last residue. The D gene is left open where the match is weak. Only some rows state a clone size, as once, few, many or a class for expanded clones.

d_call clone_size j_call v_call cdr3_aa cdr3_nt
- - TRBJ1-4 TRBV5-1 CASSLGTANEKLFF TGCGCCAGCAGCTTGGGGACAGCTAATGAAAAACTGTTTTTT
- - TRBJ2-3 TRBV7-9 CASSPRGGPSTDTQYF TGTGCCAGCAGCCCTCGTGGGGGCCCAAGCACAGATACGCAGTATTTT
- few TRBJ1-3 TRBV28 CASSLYPGGNTIYF TGTGCCAGCAGTTTATACCCAGGGGGAAACACCATATATTTT
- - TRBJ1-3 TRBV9 CASSAGQGSGNTIYF TGTGCCAGCAGCGCCGGCCAGGGCTCTGGAAACACCATATATTTT
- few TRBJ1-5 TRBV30 CAWSVGQINQPQHF TGTGCCTGGAGTGTAGGACAGATCAATCAGCCCCAGCATTTT
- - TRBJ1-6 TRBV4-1 CASSQDSGVLYNSPLHF TGCGCCAGCAGCCAAGATTCCGGGGTTCTTTATAATTCACCCCTCCACTTT
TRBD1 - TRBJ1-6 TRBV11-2 CASSPDRFNSPLHF TGTGCCAGCAGCCCGGACAGGTTCAATTCACCCCTCCACTTT
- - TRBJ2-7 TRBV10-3 CATDGGATIRGQYF TGTGCCACCGACGGAGGGGCTACAATACGGGGACAGTACTTC
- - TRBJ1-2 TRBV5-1 CASRFNWESLGYTF TGCGCCAGCAGATTTAACTGGGAGTCCCTCGGCTACACCTTC
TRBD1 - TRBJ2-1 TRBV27 CASRGQTGANEQFF TGTGCCAGCAGGGGTCAAACAGGGGCCAATGAGCAGTTCTTC
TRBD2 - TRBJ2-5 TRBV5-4 CASRASGGGYQETQYF TGTGCCAGCCGGGCTAGCGGGGGTGGGTACCAAGAGACCCAGTACTTC
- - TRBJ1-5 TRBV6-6 CASSILQGLSNQPQHF TGTGCCAGCAGTATACTTCAGGGGTTGAGCAATCAGCCCCAGCATTTT
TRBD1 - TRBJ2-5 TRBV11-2 CASSFGQGMYQETQYF TGTGCCAGCAGCTTCGGACAGGGAATGTATCAAGAGACCCAGTACTTC
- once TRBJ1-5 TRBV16 CAISDQGQPQHF TGTGCCATCAGCGACCAGGGGCAGCCCCAGCATTTT
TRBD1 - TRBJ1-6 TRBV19 CASSVDRENSPLHF TGTGCCAGTAGTGTGGACAGGGAAAATTCACCCCTCCACTTT
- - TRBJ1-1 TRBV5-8 CASSPHSTTEAFF TGTGCCAGCAGCCCTCACTCGACAACTGAAGCTTTCTTT
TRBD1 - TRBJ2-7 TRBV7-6 CASSFPPGQGVEQYF TGTGCCAGCAGCTTCCCGCCGGGACAGGGGGTCGAGCAGTACTTC
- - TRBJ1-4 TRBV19 CASSMETVEKLFF TGTGCCAGTAGTATGGAGACCGTCGAAAAACTGTTTTTT
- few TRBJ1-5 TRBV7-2 CASSSDPTVFGRQPQHF TGTGCCAGCAGCTCCGATCCGACAGTATTTGGAAGACAGCCCCAGCATTTT
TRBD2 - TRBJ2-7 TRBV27 CASISGGGGEQYF TGTGCCAGCATCAGCGGGGGTGGGGGCGAGCAGTACTTC
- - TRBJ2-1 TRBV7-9 CASSLHNLASNEQFF TGTGCCAGCAGCTTACACAACTTAGCCTCCAATGAGCAGTTCTTC
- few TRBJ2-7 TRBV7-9 CASSLLDEQYF TGTGCCAGCAGCTTACTTGACGAGCAGTACTTC
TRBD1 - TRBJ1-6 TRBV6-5 CASSPGQGDWSPLHF TGTGCCAGCAGCCCGGGACAGGGCGACTGGTCACCCCTCCACTTT
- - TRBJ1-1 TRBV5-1 CASRGAMNTEAFF TGCGCCAGCAGAGGGGCTATGAACACTGAAGCTTTCTTT
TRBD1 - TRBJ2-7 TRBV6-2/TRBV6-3 CASSYLQGAEQYF TGTGCCAGCAGTTACCTACAGGGGGCCGAGCAGTACTTC
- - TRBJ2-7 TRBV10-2 CASSGQHYEQYF TGCGCCAGCAGTGGGCAACACTACGAGCAGTACTTC
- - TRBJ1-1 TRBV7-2 CASSESGLMNTEAFF TGTGCCAGCAGCGAATCGGGACTGATGAACACTGAAGCTTTCTTT
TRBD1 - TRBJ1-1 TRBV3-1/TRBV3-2 CASSQEHTGDWVAFF TGTGCCAGCAGCCAAGAACATACAGGGGATTGGGTAGCTTTCTTT
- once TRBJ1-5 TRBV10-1 CASSREGGPQHF TGCGCCAGCAGCCGCGAAGGGGGGCCCCAGCATTTT
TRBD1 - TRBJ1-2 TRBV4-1 CASSQLPTGFWGYTF TGCGCCAGCAGCCAGCTACCGACAGGGTTTTGGGGCTACACCTTC
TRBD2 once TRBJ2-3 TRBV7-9 CASSSGTSGGGHTQYF TGTGCCAGCAGCTCAGGGACTAGCGGGGGAGGCCATACGCAGTATTTT
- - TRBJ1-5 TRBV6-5 CASSQEAPNQPQHF TGTGCCAGCAGTCAGGAGGCACCCAATCAGCCCCAGCATTTT
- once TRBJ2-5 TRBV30 CAWSVVAGWQETQYF TGTGCCTGGAGTGTTGTGGCGGGGTGGCAAGAGACCCAGTACTTC
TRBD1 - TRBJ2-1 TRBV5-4 CASNPSTGFYNEQFF TGTGCCAGCAACCCGTCGACAGGGTTCTACAATGAGCAGTTCTTC
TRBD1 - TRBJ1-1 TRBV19 CASSPHRGNTEAFF TGTGCCAGTAGTCCCCACAGGGGGAACACTGAAGCTTTCTTT
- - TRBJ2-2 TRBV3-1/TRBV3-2 CASSQVRTGELFF TGTGCCAGCAGCCAAGTGAGAACCGGGGAGCTGTTTTTT
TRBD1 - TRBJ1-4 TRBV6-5 CASSYSKQGKDEKLFF TGTGCCAGCAGTTACTCGAAACAGGGGAAGGACGAAAAACTGTTTTTT
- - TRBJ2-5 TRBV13 CASSLGLFQETQYF TGTGCCAGCAGCTTAGGTCTCTTCCAAGAGACCCAGTACTTC